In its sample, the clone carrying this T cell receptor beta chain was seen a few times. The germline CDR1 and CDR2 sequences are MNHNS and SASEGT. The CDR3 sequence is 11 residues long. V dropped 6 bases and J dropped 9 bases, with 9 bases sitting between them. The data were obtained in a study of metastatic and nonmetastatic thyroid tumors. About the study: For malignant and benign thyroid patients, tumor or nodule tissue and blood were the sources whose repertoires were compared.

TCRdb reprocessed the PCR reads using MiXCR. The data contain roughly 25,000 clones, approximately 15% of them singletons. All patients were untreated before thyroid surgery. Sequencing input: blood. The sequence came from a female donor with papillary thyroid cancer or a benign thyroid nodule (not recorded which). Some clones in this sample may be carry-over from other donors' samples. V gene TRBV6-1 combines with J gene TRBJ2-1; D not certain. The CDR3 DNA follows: TGTGCCAGCAGGTTCGGCCTTGAGCAGTTCTTC. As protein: CASRFGLEQFF.